This T cell receptor (beta chain) was identified during a study of T cells in Graves' hyperthyroidism and ophthalmopathy (dated by TCRdb to between 2018 and 2021). Describing the broader study: Peripheral blood samples were taken at initial diagnosis, before any treatment was given. TCR V-J signatures able to tell the groups apart were searched for in a discovery cohort of 90 to 100 patients, of whom more than 40 had Graves' ophthalmopathy and about 55 had stable Graves' hyperthyroidism. The paper reports TCR Vbeta CDR3 sequencing of approximately 140 peripheral blood samples: over 40 ophthalmopathy, 70 to 85 hyperthyroidism and approximately 17 progressor patients. Prospective prediction of ophthalmopathy was tested in an independent validation cohort of fewer than 20 hyperthyroidism patients and 15 to 17 patients who later progressed to ophthalmopathy. After blood sampling, hyperthyroidism patients were treated with methimazole at a starting dose of 30 mg daily, and ophthalmopathy patients were treated with high-dose intravenous methylprednisolone. The 100 discovery patients were randomly split 7:3 into training and test sets. The study also compared thyroid tissue and blood T-cell repertoires from about six Graves' hyperthyroidism patients.

In the ophthalmopathy patients, disease was moderately to severely active, with a Clinical Activity Score of 3 or more, a NOSPECS grade of 4 or more, and a duration of less than 3 months. Exclusion was applied to patients with uncontrolled infections, other autoimmune diseases, pregnancy or lactation. Diagnoses relied on clinical symptoms, serum thyroxine and TRAb, thyroid ultrasound and orbital computed tomography. PBMCs were isolated from more than 8 ml of fresh peripheral blood by Ficoll-Paque density gradient centrifugation. Total RNA was extracted using Trizol reagent, and RNA quality was assessed on an Agilent 2100 Bioanalyzer. TCR beta CDR3 regions were amplified from RNA transcripts. The TCR CDR3 was subjected to a first round of RT-PCR using the HTBI primer set and the Qiagen OneStep RT-PCR kit. Libraries were constructed in a second round of multiplex PCR, after which size selection and purification were performed. Libraries were sequenced paired-end with 100 bp reads on an Illumina HiSeq2000. In the paper's pipeline: Raw data were processed with SOAPnuke, discarding reads with adapters, uncalled bases, mean Phred below 15, or no exact constant-primer or identifier match. High-quality paired reads were merged with COPE v1.2.5, and unique nucleotide sequences were defined as clonotypes. MiTCR v1.1 was used to align clonotypes to the IMGT TRBV, TRBD and TRBJ reference segments. Analysis was restricted to V-J combinations with a frequency above 0.0001, which covered over 98% of repertoires. The TCS score was defined as F50 (clonal expansion) divided by E x V (chaos), with BLOSUM62-based TCRdist calculated between CDR3 peptides within each V-J. Welch's t-statistics and random forest reduced fewer than 550 V-J features to 10 to 15, which were used in a naive Bayes classifier (R e1071). TCRdb redid the processing of the public reads, applying fastp at Q25 and MiXCR, and retained in-frame beta chains. For every CDR3 protein sequence, its rows merge into one entry that carries the most common genes and DNA. These V and J calls derive from TCRdb rather than the authors' analysis. Across this sample there are hundreds of thousands of distinct CDR3 sequences, with 14% to 15% seen only once. The ten largest clonotypes hold under 15% of the sample.

What the research found in general, with its limitations: In validation, the model predicted progression to ophthalmopathy with over 60% sensitivity and 72% to 75% specificity, a median of approximately 6.5 months before onset. No statistical method was used to set the sample size in advance, and investigators knew the group allocation. In cross-validation, a model built on a 13 V-J signature told ophthalmopathy apart from stable hyperthyroidism with about 90% sensitivity and roughly 81% specificity, and in testing the same model reached 80%/75%. Blood samples also contained most of the expanded thyroid clonotypes (frequency above 0.001), which suggests that blood repertoires may reflect thyroid immune responses.

The CDR3 has 15 amino acids, counting the end cysteine and phenylalanine. Just CDR3 DNA is preserved here, 45 bases in frame from base 1. CDR1 and CDR2 (MNHNS, SASEGT) derive from the germline V gene. V is clipped by 11 bases and J by 0 bases, and the sequence between their germline boundaries is 16 bases long. This clonotype has just a few counts. This receptor's antigen is unknown. The record has no base qualities; no much larger clone is one base away. Sequences were obtained from blood. The sequence is built from TRBV6-1 and TRBJ2-2; a confident D gene designation cannot be given. This TCR derives from a man aged 18 to 35 with Graves' ophthalmopathy. The DNA sequence is as follows: TGTGCCGGGCCAGAAGGGCAGGCGAACACCGGGGAGCTGTTTTTT. Its translation reads: CAGPEGQANTGELFF.